The sequence of this T cell receptor beta chain was determined in a study of blood T cell repertoires in COVID-19 (dated by TCRdb to 2020 to 2021). Concerning the study at large: Collaborator samples came from the United States, Italy and Spain and covered acute and convalescent phases of COVID-19. The sample metadata nearly always contained a de-identified subject ID, COVID-19 status, age in years and sex. The dataset comprised deeply sampled blood TCRbeta repertoires from subjects exposed to, actively infected with, or recovered from COVID-19. The material from the prospective study consisted of cDNA or gDNA derived from T cells, B-cell-depleted T cells, or PBMCs. The samples were drawn from two sources: the first 160 participants of the ongoing ImmuneRACE study, and 1,200 or so subjects contributed by 6 global collaborators. HLA class I and class II types, where available, came from metadata supplied by the sample provider rather than from assay-based typing. A freely available public database, intended as a resource for researchers studying the immune response to SARS-CoV-2, is where the repertoires were released.

Summary of the overall study and its limitations: The quantity of clinical and demographic metadata differed by source and by participant and was supplied without curation.

The immunoSEQ Assay, a bias-controlled multiplex PCR, was used to amplify TCRbeta CDR3 regions from genomic DNA. Per the source publication's procedure: The number of nucleated cells in each sample was estimated from the amplification of reference gene primers within the assay. To quantify the absolute abundance of each unique TCRbeta CDR3 rearrangement, sequence reads were collapsed and filtered. For each sample, productive Simpson clonality was calculated as the square root of Simpson's diversity index over productive rearrangements. The source is immuneACCESS, and TCRdb retained only in-frame sequences with V and J called. Part of the clones is not carried over; for the studies checked, unresolved V genes explain less than half of this, and the remainder is unexplained. For V, J and clone size, that table is used; D and trimming come from the DNA. The sample table holds around 250,000 clones, of which about 89% were seen once. Approximately 1.2% of the sample is in the top ten clones.

Participants in the prospective study were enrolled through a virtual design, were aged roughly 18 to 90 years, and lived in roughly 25 United States geographic areas. In the prospective study, participants were assigned to cohorts based on the clinical history participants reported in a screening survey and a study questionnaire. Mobile phlebotomists in the prospective study collected whole blood, serum and a nasopharyngeal or oropharyngeal swab from every participant. Over a roughly two-month period, participants in the prospective study had the option of providing additional blood draws and questionnaires. Before DNA extraction, blood samples from the prospective study were shipped at room temperature or frozen. A remark on this clone: Which antigen it targets is not known. The sample holds no much larger clone one base away, and base qualities are not on file.

The source is a human donor in a cohort exposed to, infected with or recovered from COVID-19 (not recorded which). The donor label of this sample is uncertain. Sequencing was performed on PBMCs or T cells enriched from blood (not recorded which).

The CDR3 sequence is CASSVEPGIYGYTF. The nucleotides are TGTGCCAGCAGCGTAGAACCGGGTATCTATGGCTACACCTTC. The receptor chain draws on TRBV9 and TRBJ1-2; a confident D gene designation cannot be given. The junction carries 10 bases between V and J, which are trimmed by 0 bases and 4 bases respectively. There are 14 amino acids in the CDR3, from cysteine to phenylalanine inclusive. Only the CDR3 DNA is retained, 42 bases long and in frame from the first base. The germline V gene specifies SGDLS as CDR1 and YYNGEE as CDR2.